The rows below give T cell receptor beta chains drawn from one sample of a study of T cell changes during pregnancy in multiple sclerosis. Profiling relied on immunoSEQ multiplex PCR, and the TCRdb table lists in-frame clones only, not all of them. The sample carries more than 55,000 clones, approximately 94% recorded once. Material: peripheral blood, obtained in the third trimester of pregnancy. The receptors here all came from a female donor with multiple sclerosis, enrolled in a pregnancy study. Each CDR3 is given with its conserved first and last residue. The D gene is left open where the match is weak. Where a row states a size, it is once, few, many or the class of an expanded clone; other rows omit it.

D	V	J	size	CDR3	DNA
TRBD2	TRBV9	TRBJ2-2	once	CASSVVWGGANTGELFF	TGTGCCAGCAGCGTAGTTTGGGGAGGGGCGAACACCGGGGAGCTGTTTTTT
TRBD1	TRBV4-1	TRBJ2-3	-	CASSQDRDRGVAGAPDTQYF	TGCGCCAGCAGCCAAGACCGGGACAGGGGGGTAGCGGGAGCCCCGGATACGCAGTATTTT
TRBD1	TRBV19	TRBJ1-2	-	CASSGLPGQGADGYTF	TGTGCCAGTAGTGGACTCCCGGGACAGGGGGCGGATGGCTACACCTTC
TRBD1	TRBV18	TRBJ2-1	-	CASSPWTGGSNEQFF	TGTGCCAGCTCACCATGGACAGGGGGCTCCAATGAGCAGTTCTTC
TRBD2	TRBV4-1	TRBJ2-1	few	CASSGGLAGVNEQFF	TGCGCCAGCAGCGGAGGACTAGCGGGAGTCAATGAGCAGTTCTTC
TRBD2	TRBV30	TRBJ2-7	-	CAWGGSAYEQYF	TGTGCCTGGGGCGGGAGCGCCTACGAGCAGTACTTC
TRBD2	TRBV10-1	TRBJ2-3	few	CASSGGSITDTQYF	TGCGCCAGCAGTGGCGGGAGCATCACAGATACGCAGTATTTT
TRBD2	TRBV27	TRBJ2-1	-	CASSILAGGINEQFF	TGTGCCAGCAGTATTCTAGCGGGAGGGATAAATGAGCAGTTCTTC
-	TRBV6-6	TRBJ1-4	-	CASSYSRTEGKLFF	TGTGCCAGCAGTTACTCCCGGACTGAGGGAAAACTGTTTTTT
TRBD1	TRBV30	TRBJ1-5	-	CAWRRGQGAGQPQHF	TGTGCCTGGAGGAGAGGACAGGGGGCAGGTCAGCCCCAGCATTTT
-	TRBV5-6	TRBJ2-7	-	CASSFTYEQYF	TGTGCCAGCAGCTTTACCTACGAGCAGTACTTC
-	TRBV27	TRBJ2-7	-	CASSLSIGEGYEQYF	TGTGCCAGCAGTTTATCGATCGGGGAAGGCTACGAGCAGTACTTC
TRBD1	TRBV13	TRBJ1-3	-	CASSPIVGQGISRNTIYF	TGTGCCAGCAGCCCCATAGTCGGACAGGGAATCTCGCGAAACACCATATATTTT
TRBD2	TRBV4-1	TRBJ2-1	-	CASSPGTSGISEQFF	TGCGCCAGCAGTCCCGGGACTAGCGGGATTTCTGAGCAGTTCTTC
-	TRBV28	TRBJ2-7	once	CASSSSSYEQYF	TGTGCCAGCAGTTCCAGCTCCTACGAGCAGTACTTC
-	TRBV6-5	TRBJ1-5	-	CASSKGTGNQPQHF	TGTGCCAGCAGCAAAGGTACAGGGAATCAGCCCCAGCATTTT
TRBD1	TRBV11-2	TRBJ1-2	-	CASSFRTGFGYTF	TGTGCCAGCAGCTTTCGGACAGGGTTTGGCTACACCTTC
-	TRBV11-2	TRBJ2-7	-	CASSLSPHDNTYEQYF	TGTGCCAGCAGCTTATCCCCACACGACAATACCTACGAGCAGTACTTC
TRBD2	TRBV7-6	TRBJ2-3	few	CASSLAVTSAAKPTDTQYF	TGTGCCAGCAGCTTAGCCGTGACTAGCGCCGCGAAACCGACAGATACGCAGTATTTT
-	TRBV6-1	TRBJ1-5	-	CASRRQEYQPQHF	TGTGCCAGCAGAAGGCAGGAATATCAGCCCCAGCATTTT
-	TRBV5-1	TRBJ1-2	-	CASATPGESGYTF	TGCGCCAGCGCAACTCCAGGGGAATCTGGCTACACCTTC
TRBD2	TRBV14	TRBJ2-1	-	CASKPSGTGGYNEQFF	TGTGCCAGCAAGCCGAGTGGTACGGGAGGTTACAATGAGCAGTTCTTC
TRBD1	TRBV6-1	TRBJ1-5	-	CASEDRGNQPQHF	TGTGCCAGTGAGGACAGGGGGAATCAGCCCCAGCATTTT
-	TRBV18	TRBJ1-2	-	CASSPLPVRFNYGYTF	TGTGCCAGCTCACCACTTCCAGTCCGCTTTAACTATGGCTACACCTTC
TRBD2	TRBV7-9	TRBJ2-1	-	CASSLVSGRGSYEQFF	TGTGCCAGCAGCTTAGTCAGCGGGAGAGGTAGCTATGAGCAGTTCTTC
-	TRBV11-3	TRBJ1-1	-	CASIIDLNTEAFF	TGTGCCAGCATTATAGACTTGAACACTGAAGCTTTCTTT
TRBD1	TRBV7-2	TRBJ2-5	-	CASSMTTGGGKTQYF	TGTGCCAGCAGCATGACTACAGGGGGCGGGAAGACCCAGTACTTC
TRBD2	TRBV23-1	TRBJ2-2	-	CASSRGGPPRTGELFF	TGCGCCAGCAGCCGGGGGGGTCCCCCCCGTACCGGGGAGCTGTTTTTT
-	TRBV19	TRBJ2-7	-	CASSFSPPPGSYEQYF	TGTGCCAGTAGTTTCTCTCCGCCGCCGGGCTCCTACGAGCAGTACTTC
TRBD1	TRBV27	TRBJ2-7	-	CASSLQLPGTGNEQYF	TGTGCCAGCAGTTTACAACTCCCCGGGACAGGGAACGAGCAGTACTTC
-	TRBV27	TRBJ1-2	once	CASSSRGTRLNYGYTF	TGTGCCAGCAGTTCGAGGGGGACACGACTTAACTATGGCTACACCTTC
TRBD1	TRBV7-6	TRBJ2-7	-	CASSPLGQGDAQYF	TGTGCCAGCAGCCCTTTGGGACAGGGGGACGCGCAGTACTTC
-	TRBV7-9	TRBJ2-7	-	CASSLWNGREQYF	TGTGCCAGCAGCTTATGGAACGGCAGGGAGCAGTACTTC
-	TRBV19	TRBJ1-5	-	CASSIGQVSNQPQHF	TGTGCCAGTAGTATAGGGCAGGTTAGCAATCAGCCCCAGCATTTT
-	TRBV11-2	TRBJ1-1	-	CASSLFRGEAFF	TGTGCCAGCAGCTTATTCAGGGGTGAGGCTTTCTTT
TRBD2	TRBV5-5	TRBJ2-1	-	CASIMASGYNEQFF	TGTGCCAGCATCATGGCTAGCGGTTACAATGAGCAGTTCTTC
TRBD2	TRBV7-2	TRBJ2-2	-	CASSRGLAGGLELFF	TGTGCCAGCAGCCGTGGACTAGCGGGAGGGTTGGAGCTGTTTTTT
-	TRBV5-4	TRBJ1-1	-	CASSLAPGETEAFF	TGTGCCAGCAGCTTGGCACCCGGGGAGACTGAAGCTTTCTTT
TRBD2	TRBV11-1	TRBJ2-1	-	CASSRLAGTTYNEQFF	TGTGCCAGCAGCCGACTAGCGGGAACAACCTACAATGAGCAGTTCTTC
TRBD1	TRBV9	TRBJ2-1	-	CASSVGTGVNEQFF	TGTGCCAGCAGCGTAGGGACAGGGGTCAATGAGCAGTTCTTC
TRBD1	TRBV5-5	TRBJ1-2	-	CASSPRDSGGYTF	TGTGCCAGCAGCCCCCGGGACAGCGGGGGCTACACCTTC
TRBD2	TRBV9	TRBJ2-5	-	CASSVVSSGRDQETQYF	TGTGCCAGCAGCGTAGTCTCTAGCGGGAGAGATCAAGAGACCCAGTACTTC
-	TRBV10-3	TRBJ1-1	once	CAITQTGENTEAFF	TGTGCCATCACTCAGACAGGAGAGAACACTGAAGCTTTCTTT
-	TRBV9	TRBJ2-5	-	CASSVAQDPGETQYF	TGTGCCAGCAGCGTAGCTCAGGACCCGGGGGAGACCCAGTACTTC
TRBD1	TRBV13	TRBJ2-1	-	CASSTWDRVNNEQFF	TGTGCCAGCAGCACCTGGGACAGGGTCAACAATGAGCAGTTCTTC
TRBD1	TRBV27	TRBJ2-7	-	CASTGTGTGDNEQYF	TGTGCCAGCACTGGAACCGGGACAGGGGATAACGAGCAGTACTTC
-	TRBV5-6	TRBJ1-1	-	CASSLGVTGMNTEAFF	TGTGCCAGCAGCTTGGGGGTAACGGGGATGAACACTGAAGCTTTCTTT
TRBD1	TRBV5-8	TRBJ2-3	-	CASSLVGPGQGADTQYF	TGTGCCAGCAGCTTGGTTGGCCCGGGACAGGGGGCAGATACGCAGTATTTT